This record looks at one T cell receptor beta chain sequence and its context. Its target is unknown. The entry originates in a study of cytomegalovirus exposure and HLA in healthy donors. The CDR3 has 15 residues. The V end was cut by 5 bases, the J end by 5 bases, with 18 bases between. The germline V gene has CDR1 SGHTA and CDR2 FQGNSA. These donors counted as nominally healthy when sampled, but unrecorded immune exposures were likely. Study results and caveats: In an earlier analysis, in 540 or so donors, most V segments appeared productive either ~87% or ~30% of the time. The authors later linked a missense DCLRE1C variant to TCR beta V- and J-gene trimming. A list of more than 150 TCR beta chains associated with cytomegalovirus was given.

The PCR contained 60 Vbeta and 13 Jbeta primers. The assay was immunoSEQ multiplex PCR, and TCRdb's table has in-frame clones only and misses some. The sample includes about 120,000 clones, around four fifths of them seen just once. The sequence derives from a man between 18 and 29 years old in good health and CMV-seropositive. Specimen: PBMCs. This chain links TRBV7-2 with TRBJ1-2; D might be TRBD1 (6 bases). CDR3 protein: CASSETGPIGYGYTF. The CDR3 DNA reads as TGTGCCAGCAGCGAAACAGGGCCCATCGGGTATGGCTACACCTTC.